This record covers a single T cell receptor beta chain. Its antigen is not known. The entry originates in a study of shared clonotypes between healthy human individuals. The study, taken as a whole, reports: Naive subsets usually exceeded memory subsets in estimated richness. Shared clonotypes: about 5.3% naive CD4, 3% to 3.5% naive CD8, about 2.5% memory CD4, 0.4% memory CD8. Specimens sampled were limited to blood, with tissue repertoires likely differing.

Some clones are missing from TCRdb's copy, which holds only in-frame ones; the method was immunoSEQ multiplex PCR. The table lists roughly 2,000,000 clones, just under 95% of them singletons. CD45RO negativity and positive selection for CCR7 defined naive CD8 cells, a population that excluded terminally differentiated effector memory CD45RA+ cells. Sequenced material: naive CD8+ T cells sorted from blood. This clonotype originated in a man aged 18-30 years in good health.

This chain's CDR3 is CASSFEGDYGYTF. CDR3 DNA: TGTGCCAGCAGCTTTGAGGGTGACTATGGCTACACCTTC. The chain combines TRBV7-9 with TRBJ1-2; D is undetermined. V was trimmed by 3 bases and J by 3 bases, leaving 8 bases between them. This CDR3 region has 13 residues. The germline V gene has CDR1 SEHNR and CDR2 FQNEAQ (reference sequence).